This T cell receptor (beta chain) was observed in a study of PD-1 blockade in mismatch repair-deficient tumors (dated by TCRdb to the late 2010s). In terms of the full investigation: The trial enrolled some 90 consecutive patients with 12 mismatch repair-deficient cancer types between September 2013 and September 2016, all previously treated and progressing. Tumor-associated T cell clones were tracked in the peripheral blood of patients responding to PD-1 blockade by deep sequencing of TCR CDR3 regions.

V loses 10 bases of germline sequence and J loses 0 bases, and the interval between the two ends is 19 bases. Its CDR3 holds 16 amino acids, cysteine through phenylalanine. The read is trimmed to its CDR3 DNA, 48 bases read in frame from base 1. CDR1 and CDR2, per the germline V gene, are MDHEN and SYDVKM. This clone showed up just once. The antigen it binds to is not known. Per-nucleotide qualities are absent, and no much larger clonotype sits a single base away. For each enrolled patient, mismatch repair deficiency was established using either polymerase chain reaction or immunohistochemistry. TCR sequencing was performed for three patients who responded to pembrolizumab therapy. The phase II trial prospectively evaluated PD-1 blockade with pembrolizumab in advanced mismatch repair-deficient cancers, independent of tissue of origin. Peripheral blood T cell samples were serially collected before and at multiple times after PD-1 blockade was started. Blood sampling times were expressed in weeks after the first pembrolizumab dose.

Libraries came from the immunoSEQ multiplex PCR assay. The table was pulled from immuneACCESS by TCRdb, which kept in-frame rearrangements only. Such tables lose some clones; where checked, under half of the loss comes from unresolved V genes, and the rest has no known cause. Recorded for this sample are some 120,000 clones; about nine tenths of them occurred a single time. The ten largest clones add up to about 10% of the sample. The paper's findings and limits, for the study overall: Clones residing in the tumor, which were often undetectable in blood before treatment, expanded quickly after pembrolizumab and then contracted, generally before radiologic responses.

Sequenced material: peripheral blood, taken approximately 70 weeks after starting pembrolizumab. The TCR originated in an adult with mismatch repair-deficient cancer. Recombination linked TRBV28 to TRBJ1-5, with a weak D call of TRBD1 (6 bases match). The CDR3 region reads CATDVRTAYSNQPQHF. DNA sequence: TGTGCCACCGACGTGAGGACAGCGTATAGCAATCAGCCCCAGCATTTT.